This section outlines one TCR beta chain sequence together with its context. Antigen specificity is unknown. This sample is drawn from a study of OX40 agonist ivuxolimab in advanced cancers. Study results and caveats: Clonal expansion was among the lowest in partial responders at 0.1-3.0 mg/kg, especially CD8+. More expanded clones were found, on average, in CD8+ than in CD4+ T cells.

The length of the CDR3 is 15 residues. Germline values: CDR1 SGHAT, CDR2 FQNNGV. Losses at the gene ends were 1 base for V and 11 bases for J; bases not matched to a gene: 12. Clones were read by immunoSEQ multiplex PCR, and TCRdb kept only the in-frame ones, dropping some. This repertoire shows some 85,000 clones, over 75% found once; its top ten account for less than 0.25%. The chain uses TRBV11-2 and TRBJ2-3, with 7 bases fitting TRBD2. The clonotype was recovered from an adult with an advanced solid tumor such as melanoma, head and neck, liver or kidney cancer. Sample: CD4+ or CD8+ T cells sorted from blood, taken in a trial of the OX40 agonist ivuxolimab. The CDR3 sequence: CASSLVAGVGIGQYF. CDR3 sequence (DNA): TGTGCCAGCAGCTTAGTTGCGGGAGTTGGGATAGGGCAGTATTTT. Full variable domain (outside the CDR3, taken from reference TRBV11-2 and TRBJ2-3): EAGVAQSPRYKIIEKRQSVAFWCNPISGHATLYWYQQILGQGPKLLIQFQNNGVVDDSQLPKDRFSAERLKGVDSTLKIQPAKLEDSAVYLCASSLVAGVGIGQYFGPGTRLTVL.